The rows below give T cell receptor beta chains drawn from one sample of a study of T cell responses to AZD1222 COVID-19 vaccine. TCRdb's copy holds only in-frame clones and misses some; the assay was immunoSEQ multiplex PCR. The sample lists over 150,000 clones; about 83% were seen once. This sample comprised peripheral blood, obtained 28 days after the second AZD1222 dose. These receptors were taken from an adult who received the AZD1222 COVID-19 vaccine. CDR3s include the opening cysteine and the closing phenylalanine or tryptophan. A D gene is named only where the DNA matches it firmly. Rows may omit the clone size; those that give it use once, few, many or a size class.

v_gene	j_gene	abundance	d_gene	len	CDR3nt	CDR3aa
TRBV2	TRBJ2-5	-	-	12	TGTGCCACCCGTTCAGGCGGGGAGACCCAGTACTTC	CATRSGGETQYF
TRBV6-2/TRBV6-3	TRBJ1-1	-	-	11	TGTGCCAGCAGCCGAGGTGGGGAAGCTTTCTTT	CASSRGGEAFF
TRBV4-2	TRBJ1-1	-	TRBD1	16	TGTGCCAGCAGCCAAGTACAGGGGGCGCAGAACACTGAAGCTTTCTTT	CASSQVQGAQNTEAFF
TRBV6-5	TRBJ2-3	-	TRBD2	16	TGTGCCAGCAGTTTCATACTAGCGGGGGGCACAGATACGCAGTATTTT	CASSFILAGGTDTQYF
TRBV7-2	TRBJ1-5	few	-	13	TGTGCCAGCAGAGGCGCCGGCAATCAGCCCCAGCATTTT	CASRGAGNQPQHF
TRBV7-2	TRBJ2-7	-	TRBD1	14	TGTGCCAGCACCACGAGACAGGGTTTCTACGAGCAGTACTTC	CASTTRQGFYEQYF
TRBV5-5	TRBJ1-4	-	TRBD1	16	TGTGCCAGCAGCCCGAGACAGGGGGCAACTAATGAAAAACTGTTTTTT	CASSPRQGATNEKLFF
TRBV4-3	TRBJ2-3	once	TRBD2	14	TGCGCCAGCAGCCAAGGCGGGGGGGAAGATACGCAGTATTTT	CASSQGGGEDTQYF
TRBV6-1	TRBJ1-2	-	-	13	TGTGCCAGCAGTGAGGGAGGGTACTATGGCTACACCTTC	CASSEGGYYGYTF
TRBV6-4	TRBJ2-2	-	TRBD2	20	TGTGCCAGCCCTAAAACCCCGGGAGGGGTCGTACTACGATGGACCGGGGAGCTGTTTTTT	CASPKTPGGVVLRWTGELFF
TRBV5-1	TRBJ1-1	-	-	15	TGCGCCAGCAGCTTGGTATTACAGGCTTACACTGAAGCTTTCTTT	CASSLVLQAYTEAFF
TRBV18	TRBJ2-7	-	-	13	TGTGCCAGCTCACCCACAGGGTCCTACGAGCAGTACTTC	CASSPTGSYEQYF
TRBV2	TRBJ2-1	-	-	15	TGTGCCAGCAGTGAAGCGCGTTCCAGGGTACATGAGCAGTTCTTC	CASSEARSRVHEQFF
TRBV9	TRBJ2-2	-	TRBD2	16	TGTGCCAGCAGCCCCCGACTAGCGGGGGTCACCGGGGAGCTGTTTTTT	CASSPRLAGVTGELFF
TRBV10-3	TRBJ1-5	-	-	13	TGTGCCATCAGCGAGAGCGGAAATCAGCCCCAGCATTTT	CAISESGNQPQHF
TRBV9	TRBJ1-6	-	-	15	TGTGCCAGCAGCGTAGCTACACGATGGGAGGCACCCCTCCACTTT	CASSVATRWEAPLHF
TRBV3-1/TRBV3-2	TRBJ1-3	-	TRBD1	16	TGTGCCAGCAGCTCGACAGGGGTCAGTACTGGAAACACCATATATTTT	CASSSTGVSTGNTIYF
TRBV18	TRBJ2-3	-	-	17	TGTGCCAGCTCACCACCGGTCGGCACGGGGAGCACAGATACGCAGTATTTT	CASSPPVGTGSTDTQYF
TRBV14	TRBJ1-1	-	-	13	TGTGCCAGCAGTCGCATGAGGAACACTGAAGCTTTCTTT	CASSRMRNTEAFF
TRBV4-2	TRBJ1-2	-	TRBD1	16	TGTGCCAGCAGCCAAGATGGAACCAGGGGGATCTATGGCTACACCTTC	CASSQDGTRGIYGYTF
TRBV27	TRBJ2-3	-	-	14	TGTGCCAGCAGTTTAGGGCTAGCCCCAGATACGCAGTATTTT	CASSLGLAPDTQYF
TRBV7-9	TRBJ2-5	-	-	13	TGTGCCAGCAGCTCTCCCATGAGGGAGACCCAGTACTTC	CASSSPMRETQYF
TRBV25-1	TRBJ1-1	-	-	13	TGTGCCAGCCGCCCGGGGGGGAACACTGAAGCTTTCTTT	CASRPGGNTEAFF
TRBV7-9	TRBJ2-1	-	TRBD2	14	TGTGCCAGCAAGTCATTAGCGGGGGACAATGAGCAGTTCTTC	CASKSLAGDNEQFF
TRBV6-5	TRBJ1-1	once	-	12	TGTGCCAGCAGTCCCGAGGTAGGCCCCCTCGACTTT	CASSPEVGPLDF
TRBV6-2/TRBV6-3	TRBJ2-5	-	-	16	TGTGCCAGCAGTTACATTAGTGTCAGGGGGGAAGAGACCCAGTACTTC	CASSYISVRGEETQYF
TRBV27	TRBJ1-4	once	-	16	TGTGCCAGCCGGGCTTGGGCCTTTTCGGTTAATGAAAAACTGTTTTTT	CASRAWAFSVNEKLFF
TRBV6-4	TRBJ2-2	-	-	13	TGTGCCAGCAGTGATACGTCCACCGGGGAGCTGTTTTTT	CASSDTSTGELFF
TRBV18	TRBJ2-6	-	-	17	TGTGCCAGCTCACCGTACGCGGGGAGGTCGGGGGCCAACGTCCTGACTTTC	CASSPYAGRSGANVLTF
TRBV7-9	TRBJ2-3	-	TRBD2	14	TGTGCCAGCAGCCGACTAGCGGGGCCAGATACGCAGTATTTT	CASSRLAGPDTQYF
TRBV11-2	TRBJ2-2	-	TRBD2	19	TGTGCCAGCAGCTTAGTAGCGGGGGGCGGCCCAGGGGGCACCGGGGAGCTGTTTTTT	CASSLVAGGGPGGTGELFF
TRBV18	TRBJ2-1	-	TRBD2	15	TGTGCCAGCTCAGCGCTAGCGGACCCCTACAATGAGCAGTTCTTC	CASSALADPYNEQFF
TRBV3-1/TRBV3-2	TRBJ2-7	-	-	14	TGTGCCAGCAGCCTTCGGAGGAGCTCCTACGAGCAGTACTTC	CASSLRRSSYEQYF
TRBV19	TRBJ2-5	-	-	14	TGTGCCAGTAGTATACTGGGCTCACAAGAGACCCAGTACTTC	CASSILGSQETQYF
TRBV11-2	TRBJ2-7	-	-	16	TGTGCCAGCAGCTTAGGGGGATCCCCGATGATCTACGAGCAGTACTTC	CASSLGGSPMIYEQYF
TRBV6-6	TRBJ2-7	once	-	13	TGTGCCAGCAGTTACGAGGCTATCTACGAGCAGTACTTC	CASSYEAIYEQYF
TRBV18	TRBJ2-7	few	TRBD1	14	TGTGCCAGCTCACCGGGGACAGGGTCCTACGAGCAGTACTTC	CASSPGTGSYEQYF
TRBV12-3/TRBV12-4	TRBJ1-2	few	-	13	TGTGCCAGCAGTTACCTTCGGAACGAGGGCTACACCTTC	CASSYLRNEGYTF
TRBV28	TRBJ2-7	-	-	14	TGTGCCAGCAGCCTTCCGGGAAGATCCTACGAGCAGTACTTC	CASSLPGRSYEQYF
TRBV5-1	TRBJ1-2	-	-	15	TGCGCCAGCAGCTTGGTGGCAGGAGGAGACTATGGCTACACCTTC	CASSLVAGGDYGYTF
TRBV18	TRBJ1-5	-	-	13	TGTGCCAGCTCACAAACAGCGAATCAGCCCCAGCATTTT	CASSQTANQPQHF
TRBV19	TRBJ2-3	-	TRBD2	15	TGTGCCAGTAGTCCTAGCGGAGCTAGCACAGATACGCAGTATTTT	CASSPSGASTDTQYF
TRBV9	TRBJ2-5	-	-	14	TGTGCCAGCAGCCCGGGGGCTGAAGGGGAGACCCAGTACTTC	CASSPGAEGETQYF
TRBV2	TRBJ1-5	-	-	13	TGTGCCAGCAGCCGCCTTCTTGGGCGGCCCCAGCATTTT	CASSRLLGRPQHF
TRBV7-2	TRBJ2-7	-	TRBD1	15	TGTGCCAGCAGCTCCTACAGGGGAGACTCCTACGAGCAGTACTTC	CASSSYRGDSYEQYF
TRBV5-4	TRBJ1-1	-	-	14	TGTGCCAGCAGCTTGGGCAGAGGGAACACTGAAGCTTTCTTT	CASSLGRGNTEAFF